The clone carrying this T cell receptor (beta chain) has ten or more counts. Its specificity is not known. Samples came from axillary lymph nodes draining the breast cancer. The record originates from a study of breast tumors, draining lymph nodes, adjacent tissues. The study, taken as a whole, reports: Findings are consistent with lymph node origin and intratumoral expansion of most tumor T cells.

TCRdb reanalysed the multiplex PCR reads using MiXCR and keeps one entry per CDR3 protein. This repertoire shows fewer than 300,000 distinct CDR3 sequences, approximately 29% found once; its top ten account for around 1.5%. Germline V gives CDR1 SEHNR, CDR2 FQNEAQ (reference sequence). J lost 8 bases, V lost 4 bases, and 12 bases had no gene match. The CDR3 is 15 amino acids. This clonotype originated in a female donor with breast cancer. Some clones in this sample may be carry-over from other donors' samples. Sequenced: axillary lymph node tissue. The J gene is TRBJ1-2, the V gene TRBV7-9; TRBD1 aligns across 8 bases. The CDR3 loop is CASSSLIGTGKGYTF. CDR3 nucleotide sequence: TGTGCCAGCAGCTCGTTGATCGGGACAGGCAAAGGCTACACCTTC.